This record concerns one T cell receptor (beta chain) sequence. This sample is part of a study of PD-L1 blockade in urothelial cancer. The time point here: pretreatment peripheral blood. The CDR3 extends over 15 amino acids. The germline V gene encodes CDR1 SEHNR and CDR2 FQNEAQ (reference sequence). V shed 6 bases and J 14 bases; nucleotides not matched to a gene: 17. Some clones are missing from TCRdb's copy, which holds only in-frame ones; the method was immunoSEQ multiplex PCR. The sample carries about 56,000 clones, approximately 85% recorded once. The sequence was collected from a man between 65 and 85 years old with urothelial cancer. This sample comprised PBMCs, obtained around atezolizumab (anti-PD-L1) treatment. The chain uses TRBV7-9 and TRBJ2-3, with 10 bases that match TRBD2. As DNA, the CDR3 is TGTGCCAGCAGTTCTCAGCGGGAGGGTCACAGATACGCGTATTTT. Translated, it gives CASSSQREGHRYAYF.